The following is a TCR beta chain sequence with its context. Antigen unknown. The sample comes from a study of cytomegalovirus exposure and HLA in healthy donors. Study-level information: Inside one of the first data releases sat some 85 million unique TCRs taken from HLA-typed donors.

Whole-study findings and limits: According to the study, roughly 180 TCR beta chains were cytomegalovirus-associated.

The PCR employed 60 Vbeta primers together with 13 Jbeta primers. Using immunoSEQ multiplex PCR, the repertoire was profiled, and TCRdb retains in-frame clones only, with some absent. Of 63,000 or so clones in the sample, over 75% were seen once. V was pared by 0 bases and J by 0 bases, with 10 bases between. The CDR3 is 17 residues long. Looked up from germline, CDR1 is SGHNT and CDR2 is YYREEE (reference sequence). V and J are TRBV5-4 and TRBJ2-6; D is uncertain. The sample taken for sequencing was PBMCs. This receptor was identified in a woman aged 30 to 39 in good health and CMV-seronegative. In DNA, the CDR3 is TGTGCCAGCAGCTTGGATGCACGGTCCTCTGGGGCCAACGTCCTGACTTTC. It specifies CASSLDARSSGANVLTF.